This TCR beta chain was captured by sequencing in a study of a mutant IDH1 vaccine in newly diagnosed glioma. Turning to the study itself: The study started vaccination 4-6 weeks after radiotherapy alone, or with temozolomide cycles. Treated individuals were approximately 62% male and roughly 40% female, averaging 40.4 years of age. Antecedent treatment encompassed radiotherapy, temozolomide, or their combination; the majority received both.

Data came from immunoSEQ multiplex PCR; TCRdb stores just in-frame clones and leaves some out. The data show about 52,000 clones, roughly 90% seen once. Germline lookup yields CDR1 WSHSY and CDR2 SAAADI. Trimming removed 10 bases from V and 4 bases from J, with 16 bases in between. CDR3 size: 13 residues. To note about this clone: Antigen unknown.

The time point: week 11, during vaccination. The study gave 300 ug of mutant IDH1 20-mer peptide per vaccine dose, with topical imiquimod. New astrocytomas of WHO grade 3 or 4 that were IDH1-mutant and ATRX-lost were found in the donors. The sequencing here drew on PBMCs, taken from a glioma patient whose treatment included an IDH1 peptide vaccine. This sequence was found in a man aged 45-65 years with glioma. This sequence joins TRBV10-2 and TRBJ1-2, with D maybe TRBD1 (6 bases). In DNA, the CDR3 is TGCGCCACAGGCGGGGGGGCCGGCTATGGCTACACCTTC. Translating it yields CATGGGAGYGYTF.